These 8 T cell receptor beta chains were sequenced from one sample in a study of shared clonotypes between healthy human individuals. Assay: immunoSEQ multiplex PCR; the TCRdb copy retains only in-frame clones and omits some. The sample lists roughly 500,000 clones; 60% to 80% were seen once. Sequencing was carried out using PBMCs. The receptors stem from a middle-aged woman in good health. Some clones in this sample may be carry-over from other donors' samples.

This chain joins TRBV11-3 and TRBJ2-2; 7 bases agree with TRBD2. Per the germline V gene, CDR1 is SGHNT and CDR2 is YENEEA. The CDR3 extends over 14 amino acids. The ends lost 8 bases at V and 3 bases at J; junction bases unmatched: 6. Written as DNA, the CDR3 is TGTGCCAGCGGGTCGGGAGGACACACCGGGGAGCTGTTTTTT. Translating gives CASGSGGHTGELFF.

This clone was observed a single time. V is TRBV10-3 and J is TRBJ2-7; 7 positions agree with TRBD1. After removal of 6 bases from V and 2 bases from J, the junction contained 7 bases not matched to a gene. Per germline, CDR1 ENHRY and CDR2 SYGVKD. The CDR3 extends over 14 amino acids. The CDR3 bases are TGTGCCATCAGCGAGACAGGGTTACCCTACGAGCAGTACTTC. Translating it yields CAISETGLPYEQYF.

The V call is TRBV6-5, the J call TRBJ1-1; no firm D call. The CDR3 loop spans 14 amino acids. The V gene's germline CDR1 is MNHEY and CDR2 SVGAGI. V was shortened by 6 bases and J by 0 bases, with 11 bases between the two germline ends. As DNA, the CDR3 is TGTGCCAGCAGCCGCTATAACATGAACACTGAAGCTTTCTTT. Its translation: CASSRYNMNTEAFF.

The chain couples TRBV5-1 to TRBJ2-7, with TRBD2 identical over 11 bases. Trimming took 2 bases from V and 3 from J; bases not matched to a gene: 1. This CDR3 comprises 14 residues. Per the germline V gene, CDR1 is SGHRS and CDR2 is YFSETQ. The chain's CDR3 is CASSFTSGSYEQYF. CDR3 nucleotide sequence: TGCGCCAGCAGCTTCACTAGCGGGAGCTACGAGCAGTACTTC.

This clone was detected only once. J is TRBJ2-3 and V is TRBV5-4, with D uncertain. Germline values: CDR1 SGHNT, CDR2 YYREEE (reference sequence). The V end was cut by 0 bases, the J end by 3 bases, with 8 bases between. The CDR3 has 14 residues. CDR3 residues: CASSLASRTDTQYF. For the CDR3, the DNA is TGTGCCAGCAGCTTGGCCAGCAGGACAGATACGCAGTATTTT.

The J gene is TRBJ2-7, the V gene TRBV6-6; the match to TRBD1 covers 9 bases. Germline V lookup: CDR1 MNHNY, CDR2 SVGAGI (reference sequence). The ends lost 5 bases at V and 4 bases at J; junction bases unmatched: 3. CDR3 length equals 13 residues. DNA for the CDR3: TGTGCCAGCAGTCTGGGACAGGGTTACGAGCAGTACTTC. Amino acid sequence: CASSLGQGYEQYF.

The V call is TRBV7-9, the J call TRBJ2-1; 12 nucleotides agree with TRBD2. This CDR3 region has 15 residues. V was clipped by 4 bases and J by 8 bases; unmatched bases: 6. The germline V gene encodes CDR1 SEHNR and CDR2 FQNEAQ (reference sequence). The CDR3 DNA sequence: TGTGCCAGCAGCTGGGGCCTAGCGGGAGGGTATGAGCAGTTCTTC. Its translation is CASSWGLAGGYEQFF.

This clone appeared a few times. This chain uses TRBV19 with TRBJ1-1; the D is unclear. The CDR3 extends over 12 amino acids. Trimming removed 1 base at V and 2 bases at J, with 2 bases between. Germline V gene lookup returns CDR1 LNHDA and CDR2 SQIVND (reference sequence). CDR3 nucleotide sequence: TGTGCCAGTAGTATAGGAAACACTGAAGCTTTCTTT. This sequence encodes CASSIGNTEAFF.